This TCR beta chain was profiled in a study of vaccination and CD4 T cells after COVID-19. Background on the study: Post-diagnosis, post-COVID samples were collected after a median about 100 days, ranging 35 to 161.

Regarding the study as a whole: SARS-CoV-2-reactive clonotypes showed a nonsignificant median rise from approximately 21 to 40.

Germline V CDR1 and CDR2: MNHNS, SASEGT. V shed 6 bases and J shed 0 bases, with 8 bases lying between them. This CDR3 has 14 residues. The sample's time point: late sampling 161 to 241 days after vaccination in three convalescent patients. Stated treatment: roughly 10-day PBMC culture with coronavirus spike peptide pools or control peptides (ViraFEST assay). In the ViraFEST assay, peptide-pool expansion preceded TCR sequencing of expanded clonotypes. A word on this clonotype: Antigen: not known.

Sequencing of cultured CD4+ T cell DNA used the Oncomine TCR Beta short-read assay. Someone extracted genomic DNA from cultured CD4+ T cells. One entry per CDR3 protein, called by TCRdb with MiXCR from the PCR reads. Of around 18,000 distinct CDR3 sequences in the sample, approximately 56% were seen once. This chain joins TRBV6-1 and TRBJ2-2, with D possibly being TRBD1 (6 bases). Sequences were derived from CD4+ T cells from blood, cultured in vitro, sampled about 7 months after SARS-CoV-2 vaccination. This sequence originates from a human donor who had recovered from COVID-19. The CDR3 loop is CASRGTSNTGELFF. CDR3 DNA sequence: TGTGCCAGCAGGGGGACATCGAACACCGGGGAGCTGTTTTTT.